Each of the 8 T cell receptor beta chains below was sequenced from the same sample in a study of cytomegalovirus exposure and HLA in healthy donors. 60 Vbeta and 13 Jbeta primers were used in PCR. Data came from immunoSEQ multiplex PCR; TCRdb stores just in-frame clones and leaves some out. The table has around 61,000 clones, 89% seen once. Input material: PBMCs. The origin of the receptors is a man younger than 45 in good health and CMV-seropositive.

J is TRBJ1-2 and V is TRBV19; 8 bases line up with TRBD1. V was clipped by 5 bases and J by 8 bases; unmatched bases: 7. The CDR3 length is 13 residues. CDR1 is LNHDA, CDR2 SQIVND, per germline (reference sequence). CDR3 in DNA: TGTGCCAGTAGTTTCCGGACAGGGCAGGGCTACACCTTC. It encodes CASSFRTGQGYTF.

The chain joins TRBV5-1 to TRBJ2-7, with TRBD1 identical over 8 bases. The V and J ends lost 5 bases and 4 bases, in that order; junction bases with no gene match: 8. In germline, CDR1 is SGHRS, CDR2 YFSETQ. The CDR3 sequence is 14 residues long. In nucleotides, the CDR3 is TGCGCCAGCAGTATGGACAGGGAAATTTACGAGCAGTACTTC. Encoded protein: CASSMDREIYEQYF.

V gene TRBV2 combines with J gene TRBJ2-1; TRBD2 matches 10 bases. The V gene end was trimmed by 2 bases and the J gene end by 0 bases; junction bases not matched to a gene: 7. The germline V gene has CDR1 SNHLY and CDR2 FYNNEI. The CDR3 loop spans 18 amino acids. For the CDR3, the DNA is TGTGCCAGCAGTGAACTAGCGGGAGTTGGAAGCTCCTACAATGAGCAGTTCTTC. It codes for CASSELAGVGSSYNEQFF.

Here the CDR3 DNA reads TGTGCCAGCAGCTCAGGGTCCGGCGAGACCCAGTACTTC. Translation: CASSSGSGETQYF. V usage is TRBV11-1 and J usage is TRBJ2-5, with D perhaps matching TRBD1 (5 bases). Germline V gene sequence: CDR1 SGHAT, CDR2 FQDESV (reference sequence). V was pared by 4 bases and J by 5 bases, with 11 bases between. The CDR3 loop spans 13 amino acids.

This chain connects TRBV19 to TRBJ2-3; a possible D gene is TRBD1 (6 bases). The CDR3 is 13 residues long. The ends were cut back, 5 bases at V and 4 bases at J, with 10 bases in the middle. CDR1 and CDR2 (germline): LNHDA, SQIVND (reference sequence). Here the CDR3 DNA reads TGTGCCAGTAGTTCCAACAGGGCAGATACGCAGTATTTT. Translation: CASSSNRADTQYF.

The V call is TRBV5-1, the J call TRBJ2-1; maybe TRBD2 (5 bases). V was clipped by 6 bases and J by 0 bases, with 16 bases between them. Looked up from germline, CDR1 is SGHRS and CDR2 is YFSETQ. This CDR3 has 16 amino acids. DNA of the CDR3: TGCGCCAGCAATCCGGTGGCGGGTAGCTCCTACAATGAGCAGTTCTTC. It yields the protein CASNPVAGSSYNEQFF.

A single count supports this clone. The V gene is TRBV10-3, the J gene TRBJ2-7, with TRBD1 as a possible D gene (6 bases). Germline assignment: CDR1 ENHRY and CDR2 SYGVKD. V lost 2 bases and J lost 2, with 16 bases in between. The CDR3 is 16 amino acids. The CDR3 sequence is CAISEIVGDNPYEQYF. DNA of the CDR3: TGTGCCATCAGTGAGATCGTCGGGGACAACCCCTACGAGCAGTACTTC.

The CDR3 loop is CASSPFGTGLYEQYF. In DNA, the CDR3 is TGTGCCAGCAGCCCATTTGGGACAGGGCTCTACGAGCAGTACTTC. This chain connects TRBV27 to TRBJ2-7; 9 bases map to TRBD1. Germline CDR1 MNHEY, CDR2 SMNVEV (reference sequence). Trimming cost V 6 bases and J 3 bases; bases outside gene matches: 9. The CDR3 has 15 amino acids.